The source of this T cell receptor beta chain is a study of blood T cell repertoires in COVID-19. For the study at large: Italy, Spain and the United States were the sources of the convalescent and acute COVID-19 samples. The cDNA or gDNA used as material had been derived from T cells, B-cell-depleted T cells, or PBMCs.

Under the authors' procedure: Reference gene primer amplification gave nucleated cell count estimates. The table came from immunoSEQ multiplex PCR; TCRdb's copy has only in-frame clones and leaves some out. V and J calls and clone size come straight from that table; D and trimming were deduced from the DNA. The table has tens of thousands of clones, less than 90% seen once; the top ten hold approximately 10%. The source is a human donor in a cohort sampled during active COVID-19. The sequencing sample was made of peripheral blood.

CDR3 nucleotides: TGTGCCAGCAGTTTTAGCAGCACAACTAATGAAAAACTGTTTTTT. It specifies CASSFSSTTNEKLFF. The gene calls are TRBV27 and TRBJ1-4; D remains unclear. Germline V gene sequence: CDR1 MNHEY, CDR2 SMNVEV (reference sequence). V lost 3 bases and J lost 0, with 8 bases in between. The CDR3 covers 15 residues.